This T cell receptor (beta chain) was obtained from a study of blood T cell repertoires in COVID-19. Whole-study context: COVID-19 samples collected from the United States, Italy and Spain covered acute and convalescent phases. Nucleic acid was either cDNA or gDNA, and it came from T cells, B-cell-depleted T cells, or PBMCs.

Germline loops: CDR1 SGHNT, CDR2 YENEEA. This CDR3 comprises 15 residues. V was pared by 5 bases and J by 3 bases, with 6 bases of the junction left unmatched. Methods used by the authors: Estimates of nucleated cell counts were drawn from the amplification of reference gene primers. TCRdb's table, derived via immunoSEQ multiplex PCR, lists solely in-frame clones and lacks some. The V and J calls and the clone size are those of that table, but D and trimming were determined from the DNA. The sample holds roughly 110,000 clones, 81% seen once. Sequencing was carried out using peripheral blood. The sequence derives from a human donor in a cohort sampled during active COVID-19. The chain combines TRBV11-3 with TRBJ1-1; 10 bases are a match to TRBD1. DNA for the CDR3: TGTGCCAGCAGCACGCCGGGACAGGGGCACACTGAAGCTTTCTTT. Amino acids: CASSTPGQGHTEAFF.